The 19 T cell receptor beta chains in this list originate from one sample, sequenced in a study of neurological immune-mediated disorders. TCRdb re-derived calls from the 5' RACE reads in MiXCR, one entry per CDR3 protein. The sample includes 75,000 to 85,000 distinct CDR3 sequences, over 15% of them seen just once. Source material: PBMCs. These TCRs come from a woman aged 35 to 49 in good health.

This clonotype has at least ten counts. The rearrangement joins TRBV7-8 to TRBJ1-2; 9 bases are a match to TRBD1. The germline V gene encodes CDR1 SGHVS and CDR2 FQNEAQ. The CDR3 loop spans 15 amino acids. V dropped 3 bases and J dropped 6; count of bases not matched to a gene: 8. The DNA of the CDR3 is TGTGCCAGCAGCTTGCGACAGGGGGGTTCTGATGGCTACACCTTC. It specifies CASSLRQGGSDGYTF. Together with reference TRBV7-8 and TRBJ1-2, the CDR3 gives the full variable domain: GAGVSQSPRYKVAKRGQDVALRCDPISGHVSLFWYQQALGQGPEFLTYFQNEAQLDKSGLPSDRFFAERPEGSVSTLKIQRTQQEDSAVYLCASSLRQGGSDGYTFGSGTRLTVV.

Only a few counts were recorded for this clonotype. One base away lies a much larger clone, so this may be a sequencing read error. The chain couples TRBV27 to TRBJ2-7; D possibly uses TRBD1 or TRBD2 (6 bases each). Germline CDR1 MNHEY, CDR2 SMNVEV (reference sequence). The CDR3 length is 14 residues. Between the trimmed V and J ends, which lost 1 base and 5 bases, there was a span of 12 bases. The DNA of the CDR3 is TGTGCCAGCAGTTTATTCGGGGGCCCCCACGAGCAGTACTTC. Translated, it gives CASSLFGGPHEQYF.

This clonotype was recorded many times. The gene calls are TRBV5-1 and TRBJ1-6; D is unresolved. V lost 5 bases and J 1 base, leaving 10 bases between the germline ends. The CDR3 is 15 residues long. Germline V CDR1 and CDR2: SGHRS, YFSETQ. The CDR3 protein is CASSSDGSYNSPLHF. CDR3 in DNA: TGCGCCAGCAGTTCTGACGGATCCTATAATTCACCCCTCCACTTT.

This clonotype was counted between two and nine times. The chain joins TRBV7-8 to TRBJ2-7; D not certain. The CDR3 extends over 13 amino acids. Deletions cut 1 base from V and 7 bases from J, with 11 bases between. Germline CDR1 SGHVS, CDR2 FQNEAQ. The CDR3 DNA follows: TGTGCCAGCAGCTTAGATATTCGTCAAGAGCAGTACTTC. It codes for CASSLDIRQEQYF.

This clonotype was detected ten times or more. V and J are TRBV4-2 and TRBJ2-2; TRBD1 might be the D (5 bases). Germline V gene sequence: CDR1 LGHNA, CDR2 YNFKEQ. The V gene lost 0 bases and the J gene lost 2 bases, with 16 bases spanning the gap. This CDR3 comprises 18 residues. DNA for the CDR3: TGTGCCAGCAGCCAAGACGTGGCCAGGGCTAGAAACACCGGGGAGCTGTTTTTT. Protein: CASSQDVARARNTGELFF.

Ten or more counts support this clonotype. This may be a read error, as it is one base from a much larger clone. The chain has TRBV5-1 and TRBJ2-1, with 8 bases matching TRBD2. The CDR3 is 16 residues long. CDR1 is SGHRS and CDR2 is YFSETQ in the germline V gene. Trimming took 6 bases from V and 9 from J; bases not matched to a gene: 17. For the CDR3, the DNA is TGCGCCAGCACCCCAATCGGGGGGGTCCTAGTCGGTGAGCAGTTCTTC. It specifies CASTPIGGVLVGEQFF.

This clonotype was recorded many times. The rearrangement uses TRBV24-1 and TRBJ1-2, with 7 bases fitting TRBD1. Germline CDR1 and CDR2: KGHDR and SFDVKD. The CDR3 is 12 amino acids. V dropped 7 bases and J dropped 3; count of bases not matched to a gene: 1. This chain's CDR3 is CATSTGDYGYTF. The CDR3 DNA follows: TGTGCCACCAGCACAGGGGACTATGGCTACACCTTC.

This clonotype was picked up many times. The chain joins TRBV6-1 to TRBJ2-6; no clear D. The CDR3 spans 14 residues. Looked up from germline, CDR1 is MNHNS and CDR2 is SASEGT. Trimming removed 6 bases at V and 1 base at J, with 7 bases between. CDR3 nucleotides: TGTGCCAGCAGAGCTCGATCTGGGGCCAACGTCCTGACTTTC. Encoded protein: CASRARSGANVLTF.

Comments on this clonotype: With a much larger clone just one base away, this may be a read error. The chain joins TRBV20-1 to TRBJ2-3; weak D call: TRBD2 (7 bases). V dropped 6 bases and J dropped 3 bases, with 13 bases sitting between them. The germline gives CDR1 DFQATT, CDR2 SNEGSKA (reference sequence). The CDR3 is 13 residues long. The CDR3 protein is CSATQGGTDTQYF. The CDR3 region has the DNA TGCAGTGCAACACAGGGAGGGACAGATACGCAGTATTTT.

This clonotype appeared a few times. V is TRBV10-3 and J is TRBJ1-4; D is ambiguous. Deletions cut 10 bases from V and 6 bases from J, with 6 bases between. The CDR3 runs 10 residues. Per germline, CDR1 ENHRY and CDR2 SYGVKD. The DNA for the CDR3 is TGTGCCACTGGGGATGAAAAACTGTTTTTT. Its translation: CATGDEKLFF.

This clonotype was recorded many times. The CDR3 bases are TGCGCCAGCAGCTTGGTTGGGGGATTAAGCAATGAGCAGTTCTTC. This codes for CASSLVGGLSNEQFF. The chain has TRBV5-1 and TRBJ2-1; D may be TRBD1 or TRBD2 (5 bases each). The CDR3 sequence is 15 residues long. Trimming pared 0 bases from V and 6 bases from J, leaving 13 bases between. CDR1 is SGHRS, CDR2 YFSETQ, per germline.

This clonotype came up many times. The chain uses TRBV5-5 and TRBJ1-1; TRBD1 aligns across 7 bases. In germline, CDR1 is SGHKS, CDR2 YYEKEE (reference sequence). Trimming cost V 2 bases and J 3 bases; bases outside gene matches: 4. This CDR3 has 14 amino acids. CDR3 nucleotide sequence: TGTGCCAGCAGCTTCGGCGACAGGGACACTGAAGCTTTCTTT. Translation gives CASSFGDRDTEAFF.

This clonotype showed up many times. The V and J genes are TRBV10-3 and TRBJ2-1, with 8 bases lining up with TRBD2. The CDR3 loop spans 14 amino acids. V was pared by 3 bases and J by 10 bases, with 8 bases of the junction left unmatched. The germline gives CDR1 ENHRY, CDR2 SYGVKD. The CDR3 here is CAISDKRGTQEQFF. CDR3 sequence (DNA): TGTGCCATCAGTGATAAGCGGGGGACGCAGGAGCAGTTCTTC.

This clonotype occurred many times. The gene calls are TRBV5-1 and TRBJ2-5; D ambiguous. V gave up 4 bases and J gave up 2 bases, with 15 bases separating them. The CDR3 sequence is 15 residues long. The germline CDR1 and CDR2 sequences are SGHRS and YFSETQ. The CDR3 is CASSPGTATQETQYF. CDR3 nucleotides: TGCGCCAGCAGCCCCGGTACAGCGACACAAGAGACCCAGTACTTC.

This clonotype was seen at least ten times. This chain links TRBV9 with TRBJ2-1, with TRBD2 matching over 9 bases. Germline CDR1 is SGDLS and CDR2 is YYNGEE. CDR3 length: 16 residues. V lost 1 base and J lost 2; bases outside the gene matches: 4. CDR3 region: CASSVMRGGTYNEQFF. Written as DNA, the CDR3 is TGTGCCAGCAGCGTAATGCGGGGGGGAACCTACAATGAGCAGTTCTTC.

This clonotype was seen ten or more times. The gene calls are TRBV11-2 and TRBJ2-7; D is undetermined. This CDR3 contains 12 residues. V was cut by 4 bases and J by 6 bases, with 10 bases left in between. CDR1 is SGHAT, CDR2 FQNNGV, per germline. The CDR3 DNA is TGTGCCAGCAGCTCCGTCTTAGGCGAGCAGTACTTC. This sequence encodes CASSSVLGEQYF.

The rearrangement joins TRBV7-8 to TRBJ2-2; 9 nucleotides align to TRBD1. This CDR3 has 16 residues. Germline V gene lookup returns CDR1 SGHVS and CDR2 FQNEAQ. This chain's CDR3 is CANSLDGTGSTGELFF. CDR3 DNA sequence: TGTGCAAACAGCTTAGACGGGACAGGGTCCACCGGGGAGCTGTTTTTT. Looking up the rest from reference TRBV7-8 and TRBJ2-2 gives the full variable domain: GAGVSQSPRYKVAKRGQDVALRCDPISGHVSLFWYQQALGQGPEFLTYFQNEAQLDKSGLPSDRFFAERPEGSVSTLKIQRTQQEDSAVYLCANSLDGTGSTGELFFGEGSRLTVL.

In this sample, this clonotype turned up many times. This chain uses TRBV28 with TRBJ1-1; D possibly corresponds to TRBD1 (5 bases). Trimming took off 10 bases at V and 4 bases at J, with 13 bases between the two ends. CDR1 is MDHEN, CDR2 SYDVKM, per germline. The CDR3 extends over 12 amino acids. CDR3 sequence: CATGDRTTEAFF. The CDR3 DNA sequence: TGTGCCACCGGTGACAGAACCACTGAAGCTTTCTTT.

This clonotype was observed many times. The chain couples TRBV27 to TRBJ2-3, with 7 bases aligning to TRBD2. The CDR3 length is 13 residues. Germline values: CDR1 MNHEY, CDR2 SMNVEV (reference sequence). The V gene end was trimmed by 6 bases and the J gene end by 2 bases; junction bases not matched to a gene: 2. The CDR3 loop is CASSGGNTDTQYF. DNA of the CDR3: TGTGCCAGCAGCGGGGGGAACACAGATACGCAGTATTTT.